These T cell receptor beta chains were read from a single sample in a study of shared clonotypes between healthy human individuals. Generated by immunoSEQ multiplex PCR, the TCRdb table keeps only in-frame clones and is missing some. The sample consists of 450,000 to 550,000 clones, roughly 78% of them appearing once. Material: PBMCs. The receptors were sampled from a woman in her thirties or forties in good health. Some clones in this sample may be carry-over from other donors' samples. The CDR3 runs from the conserved cysteine through the conserved F or W. A D gene is named only where the DNA matches it firmly. Not every row has a clone size; where given, it reads once, few, many or a size class.

V,J,size,D,CDR3,DNA
TRBV28,TRBJ2-1,NA,NA,CASRTRNEQFF,TGTGCCAGCAGGACAAGGAACGAGCAGTTCTTC
TRBV15,TRBJ2-1,NA,TRBD2,CATSRDGSGRALEQFF,TGTGCCACCAGCAGAGACGGCAGCGGGAGGGCTTTAGAGCAGTTCTTC
TRBV5-1,TRBJ2-7,NA,NA,CASSESSTALSYEQYF,TGCGCCAGCAGCGAATCGTCGACCGCACTCTCCTACGAGCAGTACTTC
TRBV19,TRBJ2-1,NA,NA,CASSILWSGAYNEQFF,TGTGCCAGTAGTATCCTTTGGTCAGGGGCCTACAATGAGCAGTTCTTC
TRBV10-3,TRBJ2-1,NA,TRBD2,CAISEGLAGDNEQFF,TGTGCCATCAGTGAGGGACTAGCGGGAGACAATGAGCAGTTCTTC
TRBV6-5,TRBJ2-7,NA,TRBD1,CASSSLGQGPPYEQYF,TGTGCCAGCAGTTCACTGGGACAGGGACCACCTTACGAGCAGTACTTC
TRBV5-1,TRBJ1-1,NA,NA,CASSAGEYLSEAFF,TGCGCCAGCAGCGCGGGGGAGTATCTGTCTGAAGCTTTCTTT
TRBV9,TRBJ2-3,once,TRBD2,CASSVGLAGTDTQYF,TGTGCCAGCAGCGTCGGACTAGCGGGGACAGATACGCAGTATTTT
TRBV6-5,TRBJ2-7,NA,TRBD2,CASAQVAGGSYEQYF,TGTGCCAGCGCGCAGGTAGCGGGAGGCTCCTACGAGCAGTACTTC
TRBV6-1,TRBJ2-1,many,NA,CASSGPTSGTIGTYNEQFF,TGTGCCAGCAGTGGCCCTACTTCCGGGACAATCGGCACCTACAATGAGCAGTTCTTC
TRBV5-1,TRBJ1-1,NA,NA,CASSLGRVGGGTEAFF,TGCGCCAGCAGCTTGGGGAGGGTAGGAGGGGGCACTGAAGCTTTCTTT
TRBV5-4,TRBJ2-3,NA,NA,CASSLSGMNTQYF,TGTGCCAGCAGCTTGTCGGGAATGAATACGCAGTATTTT
TRBV5-4,TRBJ1-1,few,TRBD1,CASSASRDRDTEAFF,TGTGCCAGCAGCGCATCCCGGGACAGGGACACTGAAGCTTTCTTT
TRBV4-3,TRBJ2-5,few,NA,CASSHGRSGETQYF,TGCGCCAGCAGCCATGGCAGGAGTGGGGAGACCCAGTACTTC
TRBV28,TRBJ2-2,NA,NA,CASSLLTGGPGELFF,TGTGCCAGCAGTTTGCTAACGGGGGGCCCCGGGGAGCTGTTTTTT
TRBV4-2,TRBJ1-1,NA,NA,CASSQKGGKSEAFF,TGTGCCAGCAGCCAAAAGGGAGGGAAAAGTGAAGCTTTCTTT
TRBV4-2,TRBJ1-1,NA,NA,CASSQGRTEAFF,TGTGCCAGCAGCCAAGGAAGAACTGAAGCTTTCTTT
TRBV4-3,TRBJ1-1,few,NA,CASSQDDFRQAFF,TGCGCCAGCAGCCAAGACGACTTCCGGCAGGCTTTCTTT
TRBV7-9,TRBJ1-2,NA,NA,CASSRGGAAYGYTF,TGTGCCAGCAGCCGGGGAGGGGCGGCCTATGGCTACACCTTC
TRBV7-3,TRBJ2-7,many,NA,CASSPGWEGTSYEQYF,TGTGCCAGCAGCCCAGGATGGGAGGGGACATCCTACGAGCAGTACTTC
TRBV30,TRBJ1-1,NA,NA,CAWSVTEMNTEAFF,TGTGCCTGGAGTGTAACGGAGATGAACACTGAAGCTTTCTTT
TRBV28,TRBJ2-3,NA,TRBD1,CASSHYPGQDTDTQYF,TGTGCCAGCAGCCATTACCCGGGACAGGACACAGATACGCAGTATTTT
TRBV7-9,TRBJ2-1,NA,TRBD2,CASSLARLAVYNEQFF,TGTGCCAGCAGCTTAGCGAGACTAGCGGTCTACAATGAGCAGTTCTTC
TRBV25-1,TRBJ1-4,NA,TRBD1,CASSDYGQDEKLFF,TGTGCCAGCAGTGACTACGGACAGGATGAAAAACTGTTTTTT
TRBV7-2,TRBJ2-2,NA,NA,CASPKGRRGLTGELFF,TGTGCCAGCCCGAAGGGTCGCCGGGGGCTCACCGGGGAGCTGTTTTTT
TRBV27,TRBJ1-4,NA,NA,CASCSATNEKLFF,TGTGCCAGCTGCAGCGCAACTAATGAAAAACTGTTTTTT
TRBV7-9,TRBJ2-7,NA,TRBD2,CASSLGLAGIYEQYF,TGTGCCAGCAGCTTGGGGCTAGCGGGAATCTACGAGCAGTACTTC
TRBV15,TRBJ2-1,NA,NA,CATSRGGPGYYNEQFF,TGTGCCACCAGCAGAGGGGGTCCCGGGTACTACAATGAGCAGTTCTTC
TRBV5-1,TRBJ1-2,NA,TRBD1,CASSTEQGARNGYTF,TGCGCCAGCAGCACCGAACAGGGGGCCAGGAATGGCTACACCTTC
TRBV7-2,TRBJ2-1,NA,NA,CASSRGRVYNEQFF,TGTGCCAGCAGCCGGGGGCGTGTCTACAATGAGCAGTTCTTC
TRBV28,TRBJ1-5,NA,NA,CASSPYRDNQPQHF,TGTGCCAGCAGTCCCTACCGGGACAATCAGCCCCAGCATTTT
TRBV9,TRBJ2-2,NA,TRBD1,CASSVGGTGLTGELFF,TGTGCCAGCAGCGTAGGGGGGACAGGGTTAACCGGGGAGCTGTTTTTT
TRBV5-1,TRBJ2-5,NA,TRBD2,CASSLDSGGQETQYF,TGCGCCAGCAGCTTGGATAGCGGGGGGCAAGAGACCCAGTACTTC
TRBV11-2,TRBJ2-4,NA,NA,CASSSRAGDSVQYF,TGTGCCAGCAGCTCAAGGGCCGGTGACTCGGTTCAGTACTTC
TRBV11-3,TRBJ2-3,NA,TRBD2,CASSFGTSGRTDTQYF,TGTGCCAGCAGCTTTGGCACTAGCGGGAGAACAGATACGCAGTATTTT
TRBV7-9,TRBJ2-1,NA,TRBD2,CASSGGTSPRGEQFF,TGTGCCAGCAGCGGTGGGACTAGCCCAAGGGGTGAGCAGTTCTTC
TRBV19,TRBJ2-3,NA,TRBD2,CASTRTSGDTDTQYF,TGTGCCAGTACGAGGACTAGCGGGGACACAGATACGCAGTATTTT
TRBV11-2,TRBJ2-7,NA,NA,CASSRTPYEQYF,TGTGCCAGCAGCCGAACCCCCTACGAGCAGTACTTC
TRBV7-8,TRBJ1-3,NA,NA,CASSLGGKVQTGNTIYF,TGTGCCAGCAGCTTAGGGGGCAAGGTCCAGACTGGAAACACCATATATTTT
TRBV2,TRBJ2-4,NA,TRBD2,CASSEAGLAGGIQYF,TGTGCCAGCAGTGAAGCGGGGCTAGCGGGAGGAATTCAGTACTTC
TRBV14,TRBJ2-3,NA,TRBD2,CASSQDGLATLSDTQYF,TGTGCCAGCAGCCAAGATGGACTAGCCACTCTATCAGATACGCAGTATTTT
TRBV7-2,TRBJ2-5,once,NA,CASSPEVVKVTQYF,TGTGCCAGCAGCCCCGAAGTAGTGAAGGTGACCCAGTACTTC
TRBV7-2,TRBJ1-1,NA,TRBD1,CASRFTGGLRGATEAFF,TGTGCCAGCAGATTTACAGGGGGCCTGCGAGGTGCCACTGAAGCTTTCTTT
TRBV9,TRBJ2-5,few,TRBD2,CASSVALAEQETQYF,TGTGCCAGCAGCGTAGCTCTAGCGGAACAAGAGACCCAGTACTTC
TRBV5-4,TRBJ2-7,NA,TRBD2,CASSSSGSLPEQYF,TGTGCCAGCAGCTCTAGCGGGAGTCTTCCCGAGCAGTACTTC
TRBV2,TRBJ2-3,NA,TRBD1,CASRQGADTQYF,TGTGCCAGCAGACAGGGGGCAGATACGCAGTATTTT
TRBV7-3,TRBJ2-7,NA,TRBD1,CASSLSGGSYEQYF,TGTGCCAGCAGCTTATCAGGGGGCTCCTACGAGCAGTACTTC
TRBV19,TRBJ1-4,NA,NA,CASSRGPTANEKLFF,TGTGCCAGTAGTCGTGGGCCTACAGCTAATGAAAAACTGTTTTTT
TRBV15,TRBJ2-7,NA,NA,CATSRDTDGTYEQYF,TGTGCCACCAGCAGAGATACCGACGGGACCTACGAGCAGTACTTC
TRBV15,TRBJ2-5,NA,NA,CATSRRQDLLRETQYF,TGTGCCACCAGCAGAAGACAGGATTTACTCAGAGAGACCCAGTACTTC
TRBV6-6,TRBJ2-1,NA,NA,CASRQTDLYNEQFF,TGTGCCAGCAGACAGACGGACCTCTACAATGAGCAGTTCTTC
TRBV11-2,TRBJ2-1,NA,TRBD2,CASRTGLHKTYNEQFF,TGTGCCAGCAGAACGGGACTACACAAGACCTACAATGAGCAGTTCTTC
TRBV23-1,TRBJ1-3,once,NA,CASSQPGRWGGNTIYF,TGCGCCAGCAGTCAACCGGGACGGTGGGGCGGAAACACCATATATTTT